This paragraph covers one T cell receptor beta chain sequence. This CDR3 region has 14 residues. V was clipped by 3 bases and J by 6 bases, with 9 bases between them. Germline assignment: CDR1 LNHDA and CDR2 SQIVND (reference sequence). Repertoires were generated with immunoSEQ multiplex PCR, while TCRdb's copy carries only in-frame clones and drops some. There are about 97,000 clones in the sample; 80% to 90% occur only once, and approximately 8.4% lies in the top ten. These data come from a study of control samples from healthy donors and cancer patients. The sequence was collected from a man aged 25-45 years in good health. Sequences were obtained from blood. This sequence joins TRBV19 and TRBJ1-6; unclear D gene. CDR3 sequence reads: CASSIDNGNSPLHF. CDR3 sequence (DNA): TGTGCCAGTAGTATCGACAACGGTAATTCACCCCTCCACTTT.